Detailed here is one T cell receptor (beta chain). This clonotype has a count of ten or more. No antigen is known for it. Base quality data are lacking; no much larger clone is found one base away. Counted from cysteine to phenylalanine, this CDR3 has 14 amino acids. The retained sequence is limited to the CDR3, 42 bases, with the frame set at the first base. For this chain, trimming is 4 bases at the V end and 5 bases at the J end, and the number of junction bases without a gene match is 8. The CDR1 and CDR2 encoded by the germline V gene are SNHLY and FYNNEI. These data are taken from a study of T cells in Graves' hyperthyroidism and ophthalmopathy (dated by TCRdb to between 2018 and 2021). As for the study more broadly: To identify distinguishing TCR V-J signatures, a discovery cohort of about 100 patients was used, comprising 40 to 45 with Graves' ophthalmopathy and around 60 with stable Graves' hyperthyroidism. Prospective prediction of ophthalmopathy was tested in an independent validation cohort consisting of 18 to 20 hyperthyroidism patients and around 17 patients who later progressed to ophthalmopathy. The paper describes TCR Vbeta CDR3 sequencing of fewer than 150 peripheral blood samples, made up of some 42 ophthalmopathy patients, some 80 hyperthyroidism patients and approximately 17 progressor patients. Thyroid tissue and blood T-cell repertoires from six Graves' hyperthyroidism patients were also compared in the study. After blood sampling, hyperthyroidism patients were treated with methimazole at a starting dose of 30 mg daily, and ophthalmopathy patients were treated with high-dose intravenous methylprednisolone. The roughly 90 discovery patients were divided at random into training and test sets in a 7:3 ratio. Broad study findings and their caveats: No statistical method was used to fix the sample size in advance, and group allocation was not hidden from the investigators. In validation, the model predicted progression to ophthalmopathy with just under 71% sensitivity and over 72% specificity, a median of approximately 6.7 months before onset. In cross-validation, a model built on a 13 V-J signature told ophthalmopathy apart from stable hyperthyroidism with about 90% sensitivity and around 84% specificity, and in testing the same model reached 80%/75%. Most expanded thyroid clonotypes (frequency above 0.001) were also detected in blood, suggesting blood repertoires may reflect thyroid immune responses.

TCR beta CDR3 regions were amplified from RNA transcripts. A first-round RT-PCR of the TCR CDR3 used the HTBI primer set with the Qiagen OneStep RT-PCR kit. Libraries were constructed in a second round of multiplex PCR, after which size selection and purification were performed. Sequencing of the libraries was done on an Illumina HiSeq2000 using paired-end 100 bp reads. The original pipeline was this. Raw data were processed with SOAPnuke, discarding reads with adapters, uncalled bases, mean Phred below 15, or no exact constant-primer or identifier match. High-quality paired reads were merged with COPE v1.2.5, and unique nucleotide sequences were defined as clonotypes. Clonotypes were aligned to IMGT TRBV, TRBD and TRBJ reference segments using MiTCR v1.1. The analysis included only V-J combinations with a frequency above 0.0001, which together covered around 99% of the repertoires. A TCS score was defined as the ratio of F50 (clonal expansion) to E x V (chaos), with BLOSUM62-based TCRdist applied between CDR3 peptides within each V-J. Welch's t-statistics and random forest reduced roughly 500 V-J features to 13, which were used in a naive Bayes classifier (R e1071). The similarity between thyroid and blood repertoires was quantified using the Morisita-Horn index. TCRdb handled the public reads itself, with Q25 trimming in fastp and clone calling in MiXCR, and kept productive beta chains. Every entry covers one CDR3 protein and lists the most common genes and DNA from its rows. The V and J calls shown here were made by TCRdb, not taken from the authors' results. Across this sample there are about 570,000 distinct CDR3 sequences, with approximately 44% seen only once. The ten largest clones add up to under 20% of the sample.

Exclusion was applied to patients with uncontrolled infections, other autoimmune diseases, pregnancy or lactation. Diagnoses were established on the basis of clinical symptoms, serum thyroxine and TRAb, thyroid ultrasound, and orbital computed tomography. Total RNA was extracted with Trizol reagent, and quality was checked on an Agilent 2100 Bioanalyzer. The receptor comes from an adult woman with Graves' disease, either hyperthyroidism or ophthalmopathy (not recorded which). In this chain, TRBV2 is recombined with TRBJ2-7, with 7 central nucleotides matching TRBD2. Input material: peripheral blood or thyroid tissue (not recorded which). DNA sequence: TGTGCCAGCAGTGGTGGGGCCCGGGGGGACGAGCAGTACTTC. This gives the protein CASSGGARGDEQYF. This CDR3, with the reference TRBV2 and TRBJ2-7 proteins standing in past its ends, gives the full variable domain EPEVTQTPSHQVTQMGQEVILRCVPISNHLYFYWYRQILGQKVEFLVSFYNNEISEKSEIFDDQFSVERPDGSNFTLKIRSTKLEDSAMYFCASSGGARGDEQYFGPGTRLTVT.